This TCR beta chain was recorded in a study of preoperative IRX-2 immunotherapy in early breast cancer. Specified treatment: preoperative locoregional IRX-2 cytokine immunotherapy. This phase Ib study tested locoregional IRX-2 cytokine immunotherapy given before surgery. Trimming removed 0 bases from V and 7 bases from J, with 10 bases in between. CDR1 and CDR2 (germline): GTSNPN, SVGIG (reference sequence). The CDR3 sequence is 13 residues long. Only in-frame clones appear in the TCRdb table, and some are missing; sequencing was by immunoSEQ multiplex PCR. The repertoire holds about 98,000 clones, with roughly 85% as singletons.

J is TRBJ1-3 and V is TRBV30; D possibly corresponds to TRBD1 (5 bases). The specimen comprised tumor tissue, sampled after IRX-2 immunotherapy. The TCR originated in a human donor with breast cancer. In DNA form, the CDR3 reads TGTGCCTGGAGTGTAGCAGGGCGGAACACCATATATTTT. The encoded protein is CAWSVAGRNTIYF.